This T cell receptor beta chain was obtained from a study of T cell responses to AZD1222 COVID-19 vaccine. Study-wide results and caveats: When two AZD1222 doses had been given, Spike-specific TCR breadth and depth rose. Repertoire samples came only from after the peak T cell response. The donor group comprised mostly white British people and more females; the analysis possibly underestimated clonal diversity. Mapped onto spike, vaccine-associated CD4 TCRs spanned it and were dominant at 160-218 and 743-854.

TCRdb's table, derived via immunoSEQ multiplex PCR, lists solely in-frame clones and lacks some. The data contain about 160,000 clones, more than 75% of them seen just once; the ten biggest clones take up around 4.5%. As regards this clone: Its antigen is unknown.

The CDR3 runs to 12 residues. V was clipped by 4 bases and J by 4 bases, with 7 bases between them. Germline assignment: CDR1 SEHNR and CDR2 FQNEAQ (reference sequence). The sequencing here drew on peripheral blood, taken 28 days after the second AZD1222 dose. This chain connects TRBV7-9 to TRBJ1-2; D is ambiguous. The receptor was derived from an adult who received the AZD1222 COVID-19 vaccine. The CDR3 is CASSSGPYGYTF. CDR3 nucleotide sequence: TGTGCCAGCAGCTCTGGACCCTATGGCTACACCTTC.